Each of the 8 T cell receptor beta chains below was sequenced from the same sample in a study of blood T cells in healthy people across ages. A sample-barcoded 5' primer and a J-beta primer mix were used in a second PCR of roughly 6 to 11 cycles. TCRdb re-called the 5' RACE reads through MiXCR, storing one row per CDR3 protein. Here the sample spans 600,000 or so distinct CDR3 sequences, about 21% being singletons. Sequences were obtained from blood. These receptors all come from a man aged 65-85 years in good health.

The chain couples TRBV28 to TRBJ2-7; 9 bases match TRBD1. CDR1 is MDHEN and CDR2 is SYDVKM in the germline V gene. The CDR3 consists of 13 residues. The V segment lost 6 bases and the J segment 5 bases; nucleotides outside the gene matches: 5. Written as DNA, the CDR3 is TGTGCCAGCAGATGGACAGGGGTTGACGAGCAGTACTTC. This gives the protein CASRWTGVDEQYF.

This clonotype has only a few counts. The CDR3 protein is CASSAKEPRPMVTQYF. The DNA of the CDR3 is TGTGCCAGCAGCGCCAAAGAACCTCGCCCCATGGTGACCCAGTACTTC. The V gene is TRBV7-9, the J gene TRBJ2-5, with no clear D. Between the trimmed V and J ends, which lost 5 bases and 7 bases, there was a span of 23 bases. This CDR3 is built from 16 residues. Germline CDR1 and CDR2: SEHNR and FQNEAQ (reference sequence).

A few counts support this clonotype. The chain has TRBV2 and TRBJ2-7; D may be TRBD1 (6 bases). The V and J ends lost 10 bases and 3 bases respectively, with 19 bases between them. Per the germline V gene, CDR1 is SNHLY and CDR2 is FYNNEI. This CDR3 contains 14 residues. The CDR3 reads CAIRDKVTSYEQYF. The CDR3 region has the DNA TGTGCCATCCGGGACAAAGTAACGAGCTACGAGCAGTACTTC.

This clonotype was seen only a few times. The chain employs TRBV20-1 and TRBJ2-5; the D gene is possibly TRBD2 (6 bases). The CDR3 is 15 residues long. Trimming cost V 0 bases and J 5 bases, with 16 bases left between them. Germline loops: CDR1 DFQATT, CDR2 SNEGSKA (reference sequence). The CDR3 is CSARDGIAVQETQYF. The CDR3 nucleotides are TGCAGTGCTAGAGATGGGATAGCGGTCCAGGAGACCCAGTACTTC.

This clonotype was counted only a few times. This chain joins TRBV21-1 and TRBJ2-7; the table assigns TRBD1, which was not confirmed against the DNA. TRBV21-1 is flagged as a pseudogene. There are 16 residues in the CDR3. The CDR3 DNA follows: TGTGCCAGCAGCGTACGGACAGGCCATATAACCTACGAGCAGTACTTC. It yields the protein CASSVRTGHITYEQYF.

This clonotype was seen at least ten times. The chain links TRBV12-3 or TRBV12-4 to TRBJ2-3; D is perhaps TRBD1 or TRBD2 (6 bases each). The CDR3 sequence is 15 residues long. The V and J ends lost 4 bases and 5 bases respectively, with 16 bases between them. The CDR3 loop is CASSSPWGREDTQYF. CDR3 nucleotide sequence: TGTGCCAGCAGTTCCCCGTGGGGGCGGGAAGATACGCAGTATTTT.

CDR3 loop: CSANWGGPYQETQYF. CDR3 coding DNA: TGCAGTGCCAATTGGGGGGGCCCCTACCAAGAGACCCAGTACTTC. The chain uses TRBV20-1 and TRBJ2-5; the D gene is possibly TRBD2 (7 bases). From germline, CDR1 is DFQATT and CDR2 SNEGSKA (reference sequence). The CDR3 extends over 15 amino acids. V was clipped by 6 bases and J by 0 bases, with 17 bases between them.

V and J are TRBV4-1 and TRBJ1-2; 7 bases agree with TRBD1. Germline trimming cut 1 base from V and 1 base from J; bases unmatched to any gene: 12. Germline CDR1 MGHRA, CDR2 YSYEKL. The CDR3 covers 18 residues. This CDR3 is CASSQVGGQKMSNYGYTF. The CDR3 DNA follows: TGCGCCAGCAGCCAAGTTGGGGGACAGAAAATGAGTAACTATGGCTACACCTTC.